This T cell receptor beta chain was retrieved from a study of control samples from healthy donors and cancer patients. Assay used: immunoSEQ multiplex PCR; TCRdb lists only in-frame clones, some missing. This table holds some 89,000 clones, about 83% found once. J was trimmed by 4 bases and V by 4 bases; bases with no gene match: 11. CDR1 SGHTA and CDR2 FQGNSA come from the germline V gene. This CDR3 has 19 residues. The TCR originated in a woman between 40 and 50 years old in good health. Sequencing input: blood. The chain carries TRBV7-2 and TRBJ2-1; TRBD2 agrees at 15 bases. CDR3 loop: CASSSTGTSGGPLYNEQFF. The CDR3 DNA reads as TGTGCCAGCAGCTCAACCGGGACTAGCGGGGGGCCACTTTACAATGAGCAGTTCTTC.